The 15 T cell receptor beta chains in this list originate from one sample, sequenced in a study of CD8 T cells in Susac syndrome. RNA, at 0.5 to 1 ug, was reverse transcribed with random hexamers. TCRdb ran MiXCR on the immunoSEQ multiplex PCR reads and lists one entry per CDR3 protein. The repertoire includes about 130,000 distinct CDR3 sequences, nearly 95% of them detected once, and roughly 0.11% sits in the top ten. Material for sequencing was CD4+ T cells from PBMCs. The source of these receptors is a human donor in good health.

This rearrangement joins TRBV6-5 to TRBJ2-7; D is undetermined. V shed 4 bases and J shed 4 bases, with 8 bases lying between them. The CDR3 extends over 12 amino acids. Germline V gene sequence: CDR1 MNHEY, CDR2 SVGAGI. The CDR3: CASSSRVYEQYF. In DNA, the CDR3 is TGTGCCAGCAGTTCACGGGTTTACGAGCAGTACTTC.

This clonotype has just one count. The chain couples TRBV19 to TRBJ1-1; the D is unclear. Trimming shortened V by 5 bases and J by 7 bases, and 8 bases separated the two germline ends. The length of the CDR3 is 11 residues. Looked up from germline, CDR1 is LNHDA and CDR2 is SQIVND (reference sequence). The CDR3 region is CASSYGFEAFF. The CDR3 DNA follows: TGTGCCAGTAGTTATGGATTTGAAGCTTTCTTT. Based on the CDR3 plus reference TRBV19 and TRBJ1-1, the full variable domain is DGGITQSPKYLFRKEGQNVTLSCEQNLNHDAMYWYRQDPGQGLRLIYYSQIVNDFQKGDIAEGYSVSREKKESFPLTVTSAQKNPTAFYLCASSYGFEAFFGQGTRLTVV.

The chain carries TRBV28 and TRBJ2-5, with D perhaps TRBD2 (5 bases). V was trimmed by 2 bases and J by 6 bases, leaving 10 bases between them. This CDR3 has 13 residues. The germline gives CDR1 MDHEN, CDR2 SYDVKM. The CDR3: CASSLPAGKTQYF. In DNA, the CDR3 is TGTGCCAGCAGTTTACCCGCCGGGAAGACCCAGTACTTC.

Only one count was recorded for this clonotype. The chain links TRBV28 to TRBJ1-2; a weak D match, TRBD1 (5 bases). V lost 6 bases and J 5 bases, leaving 13 bases between the germline ends. The CDR3 length is 13 residues. Germline CDR1 and CDR2: MDHEN and SYDVKM. DNA of the CDR3: TGTGCCAGCAGCCGAACACAGGTGTATGGCTACACCTTC. It translates to CASSRTQVYGYTF.

V usage is TRBV5-1 and J usage is TRBJ2-5, with D unclear. Looked up from germline, CDR1 is SGHRS and CDR2 is YFSETQ. This CDR3 has 14 amino acids. V was trimmed by 6 bases and J by 2 bases, leaving 14 bases between them. The CDR3 DNA is TGCGCCAGCACCCCCTCCGGGCCGCAAGAGACCCAGTACTTC. It translates to CASTPSGPQETQYF.

The chain recombines TRBV28 with TRBJ1-4; D uncertain. Germline V CDR1 and CDR2: MDHEN, SYDVKM. V lost 2 bases to trimming and J lost 1 base, with 5 bases between them. The CDR3 is 14 amino acids. CDR3 loop: CASSLQITNEKLFF. The CDR3 bases are TGTGCCAGCAGTTTACAGATAACTAATGAAAAACTGTTTTTT.

The V gene is TRBV5-1, the J gene TRBJ2-2, with 7 bases lining up with TRBD1. This CDR3 has 16 residues. Germline lookup yields CDR1 SGHRS and CDR2 YFSETQ. V trimming: 0 bases; J trimming: 6 bases; junction bases outside the gene matches: 8. CDR3 residues: CASSLAPQGVPGELFF. The CDR3 bases are TGCGCCAGCAGCTTGGCCCCCCAGGGGGTACCCGGGGAGCTGTTTTTT. The whole variable domain, remainder taken from reference TRBV5-1 and TRBJ2-2, is KAGVTQTPRYLIKTRGQQVTLSCSPISGHRSVSWYQQTPGQGLQFLFEYFSETQRNKGNFPGRFSGRQFSNSRSEMNVSTLELGDSALYLCASSLAPQGVPGELFFGEGSRLTVL.

The V gene is TRBV5-1, the J gene TRBJ2-6; perhaps TRBD1 as D (5 bases). The V end was cut by 8 bases, the J end by 0 bases, with 9 bases between. The CDR3 spans 14 residues. Germline V lookup: CDR1 SGHRS, CDR2 YFSETQ. The CDR3 sequence: CASGDSSGANVLTF. Written as DNA, the CDR3 is TGCGCCAGTGGAGACAGCTCTGGGGCCAACGTCCTGACTTTC.

The gene calls are TRBV5-1 and TRBJ2-4; D gene unclear. Germline V gives CDR1 SGHRS, CDR2 YFSETQ. CDR3 length: 14 amino acids. V was clipped by 0 bases and J by 3 bases, with 7 bases between them. The DNA of the CDR3 is TGCGCCAGCAGCTTGGACAGAGACAAAAACATTCAGTACTTC. It specifies CASSLDRDKNIQYF.

J is TRBJ1-2 and V is TRBV7-9; 7 nucleotides align to TRBD1. V lost 5 bases and J lost 7; bases outside the gene matches: 13. The CDR3 is 15 residues long. Per the germline V gene, CDR1 is SEHNR and CDR2 is FQNEAQ (reference sequence). The CDR3 sequence: CASSTSEGAASGYTF. The CDR3 bases are TGTGCCAGCAGCACCTCGGAGGGGGCGGCGTCTGGCTACACCTTC.

V usage is TRBV6-1 and J usage is TRBJ1-1; D remains ambiguous. Germline values: CDR1 MNHNS, CDR2 SASEGT. V was clipped by 3 bases and J by 5 bases, with 10 bases between them. The CDR3 is 13 amino acids. CDR3 in DNA: TGTGCCAGCAGTGACAGTATAGGGACTGAAGCTTTCTTT. Translating gives CASSDSIGTEAFF.

V is TRBV11-2 and J is TRBJ2-1; no reliable D call. Germline-derived CDR1 and CDR2 are SGHAT and FQNNGV. Deletions cut 3 bases from V and 2 bases from J, with 8 bases between. CDR3 size: 14 residues. The DNA of the CDR3 is TGTGCCAGCAGCTTCCTTCTTACCTACAATGAGCAGTTCTTC. It encodes CASSFLLTYNEQFF. The full variable domain, rest sourced from reference TRBV11-2 and TRBJ2-1, is EAGVAQSPRYKIIEKRQSVAFWCNPISGHATLYWYQQILGQGPKLLIQFQNNGVVDDSQLPKDRFSAERLKGVDSTLKIQPAKLEDSAVYLCASSFLLTYNEQFFGPGTRLTVL.

The V call is TRBV19, the J call TRBJ1-1; D gene unclear. V lost 3 bases, J lost 5 bases, and 10 bases lay in between. The CDR3 is made up of 13 amino acids. Looked up from germline, CDR1 is LNHDA and CDR2 is SQIVND (reference sequence). DNA for the CDR3: TGTGCCAGTAGTATTAAAGGGTTGACTGAAGCTTTCTTT. Translation gives CASSIKGLTEAFF.

J is TRBJ1-4 and V is TRBV18; D not certain. From germline, CDR1 is KGHSH and CDR2 LQKENI. The CDR3 contains 16 residues. The germline V and J ends were trimmed by 6 bases and 5 bases, with 19 bases remaining between them. CDR3 sequence (DNA): TGTGCCAGCTCCCCAAGAGGAGGCGGATCAAATGAAAAACTGTTTTTT. This codes for CASSPRGGGSNEKLFF. Looking up the rest from reference TRBV18 and TRBJ1-4 gives the full variable domain: NAGVMQNPRHLVRRRGQEARLRCSPMKGHSHVYWYRQLPEEGLKFMVYLQKENIIDESGMPKERFSAEFPKEGPSILRIQQVVRGDSAAYFCASSPRGGGSNEKLFFGSGTQLSVL.

The rearrangement links TRBV27 to TRBJ2-5, with a tentative D call TRBD1 (7 bases). The germline V gene has CDR1 MNHEY and CDR2 SMNVEV (reference sequence). The CDR3 consists of 15 residues. Deletions cut 5 bases from V and 5 bases from J, with 18 bases between. Written as DNA, the CDR3 is TGTGCCAGCAGTCCAAGATTGACAGGGAGGGAGACCCAGTACTTC. Amino acid sequence: CASSPRLTGRETQYF.